This T cell receptor (beta chain) was profiled in a study of T-cell memory formation after mild COVID-19. Background on the study: Among the donors, TCR clusters were largely specific to each donor.

This clonotype was seen at least ten times. TCRdb reprocessed the 5' RACE reads via MiXCR and lists one record per CDR3 protein. The data contain roughly 510,000 distinct CDR3 sequences, around 15% of them singletons. The CDR3 covers 15 residues. From germline, CDR1 is SGHTA and CDR2 FQGTGA. Trimming took 4 bases from V and 4 from J; bases not matched to a gene: 6. This clonotype originated in an adult woman who had mild COVID-19 (a few samples of this study predate the infection). Cell type and time point are not known. Material: PBMCs or a T cell subset sorted from them (not recorded which). The rearrangement joins TRBV7-3 to TRBJ2-1; 8 nucleotides match TRBD2. CDR3 loop: CASSSGGEGYNEQFF. DNA for the CDR3: TGTGCCAGCAGCTCCGGGGGGGAGGGGTACAATGAGCAGTTCTTC.